The 26 T cell receptor beta chains in this list originate from one sample, sequenced in a study of regulatory T cells in long-lasting Graves disease. Indicated time point: newly diagnosed GD, antithyroid drugs for less than 3 months. The TCR library was made from RNA extracted from PBMCs. Construction of TCR beta libraries relied on iRepertoire HTBI primers and on Arm-PCR targeting CDR3 regions. TCRdb itself ran the multiplex PCR reads through MiXCR, one entry per CDR3 protein. Found here are 450,000 to 650,000 distinct CDR3 sequences, about 16% of them singletons; the top ten hold roughly 25%. These same records also appear under a second study, on T cells in Graves' hyperthyroidism and ophthalmopathy.

The sample here was peripheral blood mononuclear cells (PBMCs), taken at new diagnosis, from a patient treated with antithyroid drugs. The receptors here all came from a middle-aged woman with Graves disease.

This clonotype was seen many times. This chain uses TRBV30 with TRBJ1-1; weak D call: TRBD1 (5 bases). With 2 bases removed from V and 0 bases from J, the gap between germline ends came to 10 bases. Germline lookup yields CDR1 GTSNPN and CDR2 SVGIG (reference sequence). The CDR3 totals 14 residues. CDR3 sequence (DNA): TGTGCCTGGAGTCTAGGGGCTTTGAACACTGAAGCTTTCTTT. Protein sequence: CAWSLGALNTEAFF. The whole variable domain, remainder taken from reference TRBV30 and TRBJ1-1, is SQTIHQWPATLVQPVGSPLSLECTVEGTSNPNLYWYRQAAGRGLQLLFYSVGIGQISSEVPQNLSASRPQDRQFILSSKKLLLSDSGFYLCAWSLGALNTEAFFGQGTRLTVV.

Ten or more counts support this clonotype. This sequence joins TRBV5-1 and TRBJ1-2; TRBD1 might be the D (6 bases). Per germline, CDR1 SGHRS and CDR2 YFSETQ. The V end lost 0 bases, the J end lost 0 bases, and 12 bases lay between the germline ends. The CDR3 extends over 16 amino acids. The CDR3 bases are TGCGCCAGCAGCTTGGATGGGGACACGGCTAACTATGGCTACACCTTC. This codes for CASSLDGDTANYGYTF.

The chain is built from TRBV15 and TRBJ1-6; D perhaps matches TRBD1 (5 bases). Germline V gene sequence: CDR1 LNHNV, CDR2 YYDKDF (reference sequence). Trimming stripped 0 bases from V and 11 bases from J, with 11 bases between. CDR3 size: 14 residues. The CDR3 DNA follows: TGTGCCACCAGCAGAGAGAGGGGTATAGCACCCCTCCACTTT. It is translated as CATSRERGIAPLHF.

The chain carries TRBV11-2 and TRBJ2-3; tentatively, D is TRBD2 (5 bases). V lost 5 bases and J lost 6, with 15 bases in between. From germline, CDR1 is SGHAT and CDR2 FQNNGV. The CDR3 sequence is 14 residues long. The CDR3 loop reads CASSRGIGGDTQYF. The CDR3 nucleotides read TGTGCCAGCAGCCGGGGTATAGGCGGGGATACGCAGTATTTT.

This chain joins TRBV7-9 and TRBJ2-5; D is unresolved. V lost 0 bases, J lost 5 bases, and 10 bases lay in between. The CDR3 has 14 residues. Germline CDR1 SEHNR, CDR2 FQNEAQ (reference sequence). The CDR3 DNA sequence: TGTGCCAGCAGCTTAGCCGTGGTGGATGAGACCCAGTACTTC. Translation: CASSLAVVDETQYF.

This clonotype came up many times. This chain links TRBV15 with TRBJ2-7, with D perhaps matching TRBD1 or TRBD2 (5 bases each). CDR1 and CDR2 from the germline V gene are LNHNV and YYDKDF (reference sequence). Deletions cut 0 bases from V and 4 bases from J, with 7 bases between. The CDR3 is 13 amino acids. Written as DNA, the CDR3 is TGTGCCACCAGCAGAGATGGGGGATACGAGCAGTACTTC. It is translated as CATSRDGGYEQYF.

There are many counts of this clonotype. V and J are TRBV18 and TRBJ2-1; TRBD1 aligns across 7 bases. With 5 bases clipped from V and 9 bases from J, the junction kept 7 bases outside the gene matches. The CDR3 length is 13 residues. Per the germline V gene, CDR1 is KGHSH and CDR2 is LQKENI. The CDR3 DNA follows: TGTGCCAGCTCATTCGACAGGGACGGTGAGCAGTTCTTC. Translation: CASSFDRDGEQFF.

This clonotype was observed many times. The CDR3 spells CAWVRQGVDGYTF. CDR3 nucleotide sequence: TGTGCCTGGGTAAGACAGGGAGTGGATGGCTACACCTTC. The V call is TRBV30, the J call TRBJ1-2; TRBD1 aligns across 7 bases. The junction had 9 bases not matched to a gene; V was cut back by 5 bases and J by 6 bases. The CDR3 runs 13 residues. CDR1 GTSNPN and CDR2 SVGIG come from the germline V gene (reference sequence).

Many counts were recorded for this clonotype. The CDR3 loop reads CASSLDSGYGVAFF. The CDR3 nucleotides read TGTGCCAGCAGCTTAGATTCTGGGTATGGTGTAGCTTTCTTT. The chain employs TRBV11-2 and TRBJ1-1; D unresolved. V lost 0 bases and J 10 bases, leaving 15 bases between the germline ends. This CDR3 contains 14 residues. Germline assignment: CDR1 SGHAT and CDR2 FQNNGV.

This clonotype has at least ten counts. The chain carries TRBV12-3 or TRBV12-4 and TRBJ1-2, with D uncertain. The CDR3 covers 13 residues. The germline V and J ends were trimmed by 5 bases and 2 bases, with 9 bases remaining between them. Here the CDR3 reads CASSPTRNYGYTF. The CDR3 region has the DNA TGTGCCAGCAGTCCCACGAGGAACTATGGCTACACCTTC.

This clonotype was recorded at least ten times. This chain joins TRBV27 and TRBJ2-5, with D perhaps matching TRBD2 (6 bases). The CDR3 is made up of 15 amino acids. In germline, CDR1 is MNHEY, CDR2 SMNVEV (reference sequence). The V end lost 6 bases, the J end lost 4 bases, and 18 bases lay between the germline ends. CDR3 region: CASSSRGSNVETQYF. The CDR3 nucleotides read TGTGCCAGCAGCTCCCGGGGGAGCAACGTAGAGACCCAGTACTTC.

This clonotype was detected ten times or more. This chain links TRBV18 with TRBJ1-5; D gene ambiguous. The germline V gene has CDR1 KGHSH and CDR2 LQKENI. The CDR3 runs to 12 residues. Trimming took 3 bases from V and 8 from J, leaving 8 bases between them. The CDR3 region has the DNA TGTGCCAGCTCACCCTCCGACGAGCCCCAGCATTTT. This sequence encodes CASSPSDEPQHF.

As to this clonotype: The junction departs from germline at one end; a sequencing error may be responsible. This chain links TRBV12-3 or TRBV12-4 with TRBJ2-2, with D possibly being TRBD2 (7 bases). The length of the CDR3 is 15 residues. As DNA, the CDR3 is TGTGCCGGCAGTTTCGCCGGGGGGCCCACCGGGGAGCTGTTTTTT. Its translation is CAGSFAGGPTGELFF.

The V gene is TRBV30, the J gene TRBJ2-7; the D is unclear. The length of the CDR3 is 16 residues. V lost 4 bases to trimming and J lost 0 bases, with 19 bases between them. CDR1 is GTSNPN and CDR2 is SVGIG in the germline V gene (reference sequence). This chain's CDR3 is CAWKSPQGGRSYEQYF. As DNA, the CDR3 is TGTGCCTGGAAGTCTCCTCAAGGTGGGCGCTCCTACGAGCAGTACTTC.

In this sample, this clonotype turned up many times. This chain uses TRBV5-1 with TRBJ1-6, with D possibly TRBD1 on 6 matching bases. V was shortened by 2 bases and J by 9 bases, with 18 bases between the two germline ends. The germline V gene encodes CDR1 SGHRS and CDR2 YFSETQ. The CDR3 runs 16 residues. The DNA for the CDR3 is TGCGCCAGCAGCTTCCAGACCCAGGGGCAGGGTTCACCCCTCCACTTT. This codes for CASSFQTQGQGSPLHF. Supplemented by reference TRBV5-1 and TRBJ1-6, the full variable domain reads KAGVTQTPRYLIKTRGQQVTLSCSPISGHRSVSWYQQTPGQGLQFLFEYFSETQRNKGNFPGRFSGRQFSNSRSEMNVSTLELGDSALYLCASSFQTQGQGSPLHFGNGTRLTVT.

In its sample, this clonotype was seen a few times. The J gene is TRBJ1-1, the V gene TRBV7-9; D remains ambiguous. Germline V gene data show CDR1 as SEHNR and CDR2 as FQNEAQ (reference sequence). The CDR3 totals 14 residues. V lost 6 bases and J 2 bases, leaving 13 bases between the germline ends. The CDR3: CASSLWGDNTEAFF. The CDR3 DNA sequence: TGTGCCAGCAGTTTGTGGGGAGATAACACTGAAGCTTTCTTT.

The sample holds a few counts of this clonotype. CDR3 loop: CASSFTGQGYGNTIYF. For the CDR3, the DNA is TGTGCCAGCAGTTTCACCGGACAGGGCTACGGAAACACCATATATTTT. The chain carries TRBV6-9 and TRBJ1-3, with TRBD1 matching over 8 bases. V was pared by 4 bases and J by 4 bases, with 9 bases of the junction left unmatched. Per germline, CDR1 MNHGY and CDR2 SVAAGI. The CDR3 has 16 amino acids.

The V gene is TRBV5-1, the J gene TRBJ1-3; D not certain. The germline V gene has CDR1 SGHRS and CDR2 YFSETQ. V lost 0 bases and J 0 bases, leaving 7 bases between the germline ends. This CDR3 region has 15 residues. The CDR3 is CASSLAASSGNTIYF. The CDR3 DNA follows: TGCGCCAGCAGCTTGGCGGCGAGCTCTGGAAACACCATATATTTT.

The chain links TRBV19 to TRBJ1-2, with D possibly being TRBD1 (6 bases). Trimming took 4 bases from V and 7 from J, leaving 13 bases between them. CDR3 length: 13 amino acids. Germline CDR1 LNHDA, CDR2 SQIVND (reference sequence). The CDR3 protein is CASSTGQQFGYTF. In DNA, the CDR3 is TGTGCCAGTAGTACTGGACAGCAATTTGGCTACACCTTC.

This clonotype was seen once. V gene TRBV30 combines with J gene TRBJ1-1; TRBD1 agrees at 7 bases. CDR1 is GTSNPN, CDR2 SVGIG, per germline (reference sequence). The CDR3 runs to 13 residues. The ends lost 8 bases at V and 2 bases at J; junction bases unmatched: 8. Here the CDR3 reads CAGVGTANTEAFF. CDR3 coding DNA: TGTGCCGGGGTAGGGACAGCCAACACTGAAGCTTTCTTT.

At least ten counts were recorded for this clonotype. The chain uses TRBV30 and TRBJ1-5, with TRBD1 as a possible D gene (6 bases). This CDR3 has 14 residues. Trimming took off 2 bases at V and 5 bases at J, with 13 bases between the two ends. Germline V CDR1 and CDR2: GTSNPN, SVGIG (reference sequence). The CDR3 loop reads CAWSILGADQPQHF. The CDR3 nucleotides are TGTGCCTGGAGTATTCTGGGGGCGGATCAGCCCCAGCATTTT.

This clonotype was counted a few times. CDR3 nucleotides: TGTGCCAGCAGGTCCGGGACAGGGGCAAATCAGCCCCAGCATTTT. It specifies CASRSGTGANQPQHF. The J gene is TRBJ1-5, the V gene TRBV6-1, with TRBD1 identical over 10 bases. The CDR3 contains 15 residues. Per germline, CDR1 MNHNS and CDR2 SASEGT. Trimming cost V 6 bases and J 4 bases; bases outside gene matches: 6.

The sample holds many counts of this clonotype. The rearrangement joins TRBV7-8 to TRBJ2-7; no clear D gene. Per the germline V gene, CDR1 is SGHVS and CDR2 is FQNEAQ. Trimming removed 5 bases from V and 5 bases from J, with 13 bases in between. The CDR3 consists of 13 residues. This chain's CDR3 is CASSLGPENEQYF. Here the CDR3 DNA reads TGTGCCAGCAGCCTAGGTCCTGAGAACGAGCAGTACTTC. Full variable domain (rest looked up from reference TRBV7-8 and TRBJ2-7): GAGVSQSPRYKVAKRGQDVALRCDPISGHVSLFWYQQALGQGPEFLTYFQNEAQLDKSGLPSDRFFAERPEGSVSTLKIQRTQQEDSAVYLCASSLGPENEQYFGPGTRLTVT.

The chain links TRBV5-6 to TRBJ2-1; 9 positions agree with TRBD1. Germline V gene data show CDR1 as SGHDT and CDR2 as YYEEEE. The CDR3 consists of 14 residues. V dropped 3 bases and J dropped 6; count of bases not matched to a gene: 4. The CDR3 region is CASSYGQGSNEQFF. In DNA form, the CDR3 reads TGTGCCAGCAGCTACGGACAGGGGAGCAATGAGCAGTTCTTC.

The chain carries TRBV12-3 or TRBV12-4 and TRBJ1-1; possible D gene TRBD1, 6 bases. The CDR3 loop spans 14 amino acids. Between the trimmed V and J ends, which lost 6 bases and 1 base, there was a span of 12 bases. The CDR3 region is CASRFGTSNTEAFF. CDR3 DNA: TGTGCCAGCAGATTCGGGACATCGAACACTGAAGCTTTCTTT.

The table lists this clonotype with many counts. The CDR3 reads CASSLTKGQPQHF. The CDR3 coding sequence is TGTGCCAGCAGCTTAACTAAAGGGCAGCCCCAGCATTTT. The chain has TRBV7-3 and TRBJ1-5, with D uncertain. The CDR3 contains 13 residues. CDR1 is SGHTA and CDR2 is FQGTGA in the germline V gene. The V end lost 0 bases, the J end lost 7 bases, and 7 bases lay between the germline ends.